The 24 T cell receptor beta chains presented below share a single source sample, sequenced in a study of neurological immune-mediated disorders. TCRdb ran MiXCR on the 5' RACE reads and lists one entry per CDR3 protein. Of tens of thousands of distinct CDR3 sequences in the sample, around 3.6% were seen once. Sequenced input: PBMCs. The source of these receptors is a woman between 45 and 60 years old with multiple sclerosis.

This clonotype was detected ten times or more. This chain joins TRBV6-5 and TRBJ2-1, with 12 bases that match TRBD2. CDR3 length: 18 amino acids. The V and J ends lost 0 bases and 8 bases, in that order; junction bases with no gene match: 11. Looked up from germline, CDR1 is MNHEY and CDR2 is SVGAGI. CDR3 DNA: TGTGCCAGCAGTTACTCGATGGCTAGCGGGGGGGCCTGGGATGAGCAGTTCTTC. Translation gives CASSYSMASGGAWDEQFF.

This clonotype was counted many times. This chain joins TRBV27 and TRBJ2-1; 15 nucleotides line up with TRBD2. J was trimmed by 7 bases and V by 8 bases; bases with no gene match: 0. Germline CDR1 MNHEY, CDR2 SMNVEV (reference sequence). CDR3 size: 13 residues. DNA of the CDR3: TGTGCCAGCGGGACTAGCGGGAGGAATGAGCAGTTCTTC. Translated, it gives CASGTSGRNEQFF.

This clonotype was seen ten or more times. The gene calls are TRBV20-1 and TRBJ1-2; no clear D. The ends were cut back, 6 bases at V and 6 bases at J, with 14 bases in the middle. This CDR3 has 12 amino acids. The V gene's germline CDR1 is DFQATT and CDR2 SNEGSKA (reference sequence). The chain's CDR3 is CSARQDVHGYTF. The DNA for the CDR3 is TGCAGTGCACGCCAGGACGTACATGGCTACACCTTC.

This clonotype has a count of ten or more. The chain has TRBV7-2 and TRBJ2-2; TRBD1 might be the D (5 bases). Germline CDR1 is SGHTA and CDR2 is FQGNSA. CDR3 length equals 13 residues. The germline V and J ends were trimmed by 8 bases and 0 bases, with 7 bases remaining between them. This CDR3 reads CASQGPNTGELFF. The CDR3 DNA reads TGTGCCAGCCAGGGCCCGAACACCGGGGAGCTGTTTTTT.

This clonotype came up many times. The chain carries TRBV7-2 and TRBJ1-5, with 11 bases matching TRBD1. Unmatched junction bases numbered 3, after V lost 3 bases and J lost 5 bases. From germline, CDR1 is SGHTA and CDR2 FQGNSA. CDR3 length: 15 amino acids. CDR3 bases: TGTGCCAGCAGCTTGGGACAGGGGGGATATCAGCCCCAGCATTTT. Amino acid sequence: CASSLGQGGYQPQHF.

This clonotype was seen repeatedly, ten times or more. J is TRBJ2-5 and V is TRBV12-3 or TRBV12-4; the D gene is possibly TRBD2 (7 bases). CDR3 length: 14 amino acids. Trimming shortened V by 5 bases and J by 6 bases, and 16 bases separated the two germline ends. DNA of the CDR3: TGTGCCAGCAGTACCATTGGGGGGGCAAAGACCCAGTACTTC. This encodes CASSTIGGAKTQYF.

This clonotype was detected many times. A junction end diverges from the germline sequence, so it may reflect a read error. This chain connects TRBV7-7 to TRBJ2-7; 14 nucleotides line up with TRBD2. The CDR3 is made up of 16 amino acids. Germline assignment: CDR1 SSHAT and CDR2 FNYEAQ (reference sequence). The CDR3 DNA sequence: TGTGCTAGCAGCGACGGACTAGCGGGGGGCTCCTACGAGCAGTACTTC. Residues: CASSDGLAGGSYEQYF.

In this sample, this clonotype turned up many times. This chain uses TRBV29-1 with TRBJ2-5, with 7 nucleotides matching TRBD2. Germline-derived CDR1 and CDR2 are SQVTM and ANQGSEA. This CDR3 spans 14 amino acids. The J segment lost 1 base and the V segment lost 4 bases, leaving 6 bases of the junction unmatched. The DNA of the CDR3 is TGCAGCGTTGGACCGGGGGGAATCCAAGAGACCCAGTACTTC. Translating it yields CSVGPGGIQETQYF. The entire variable domain, with the rest obtained from reference TRBV29-1 and TRBJ2-5, is as follows: SAVISQKPSRDICQRGTSLTIQCQVDSQVTMMFWYRQQPGQSLTLIATANQGSEATYESGFVIDKFPISRPNLTFSTLTVSNMSPEDSSIYLCSVGPGGIQETQYFGPGTRLLVL.

This clonotype was seen many times. The chain joins TRBV12-3 or TRBV12-4 to TRBJ2-2; 7 nucleotides match TRBD1. The CDR3 contains 16 residues. V dropped 1 base and J dropped 0; count of bases not matched to a gene: 2. CDR3 coding DNA: TGTGCCAGCAGTTTAGAGCAGGGGGCGAACACCGGGGAGCTGTTTTTT. Translated, it gives CASSLEQGANTGELFF.

This clonotype occurred many times. The gene calls are TRBV6-2 or TRBV6-3 and TRBJ2-5, with a tentative D call TRBD1 (5 bases). Germline CDR1 is MNHEY and CDR2 is SVGEGT. The CDR3 is 12 residues long. Deletions cut 5 bases from V and 4 bases from J, with 8 bases between. CDR3 sequence reads: CASSTRVETQYF. Here the CDR3 DNA reads TGTGCCAGCAGTACCAGGGTAGAGACCCAGTACTTC.

DNA of the CDR3: TGCGCCAGCAGCTTGGGGGCCTCGATAAGCACAGATACGCAGTATTTT. As protein: CASSLGASISTDTQYF. The rearrangement links TRBV5-1 to TRBJ2-3, with D hard to call. The length of the CDR3 is 16 residues. With 0 bases removed from V and 0 bases from J, the gap between germline ends came to 11 bases. The germline gives CDR1 SGHRS, CDR2 YFSETQ.

This clonotype was seen repeatedly, ten times or more. The CDR3 coding sequence is TGCAGTGCTAGAGTGCCCGCTAGCGGCGCGACCCAGTACTTC. Translated, it gives CSARVPASGATQYF. The chain has TRBV20-1 and TRBJ2-5, with 7 bases that match TRBD2. With V trimmed by 1 base and J by 7 bases, 9 bases remained unmatched. The CDR3 consists of 14 residues. CDR1 is DFQATT and CDR2 is SNEGSKA in the germline V gene (reference sequence).

This clonotype came up a few times. The gene calls are TRBV7-9 and TRBJ1-1; the D gene is possibly TRBD1 (5 bases). CDR3 size: 13 residues. Per the germline V gene, CDR1 is SEHNR and CDR2 is FQNEAQ (reference sequence). Between the trimmed V and J ends, which lost 5 bases and 7 bases, there was a span of 14 bases. In DNA, the CDR3 is TGTGCCAGCAGCGTAGGGACGGCAAATGAAGCTTTCTTT. This encodes CASSVGTANEAFF.

This clonotype was detected ten times or more. The J gene is TRBJ1-1, the V gene TRBV12-3 or TRBV12-4; D is ambiguous. CDR3 size: 14 residues. Deletions cut 2 bases from V and 1 base from J, with 8 bases between. CDR3 residues: CASSLFSQNTEAFF. DNA of the CDR3: TGTGCCAGCAGTTTATTCAGTCAGAACACTGAAGCTTTCTTT.

The chain joins TRBV6-5 to TRBJ1-6; 7 bases map to TRBD1. Per the germline V gene, CDR1 is MNHEY and CDR2 is SVGAGI. The V and J ends lost 0 bases and 5 bases, in that order; junction bases with no gene match: 4. This CDR3 comprises 16 residues. Here the CDR3 DNA reads TGTGCCAGCAGTTACTCGGGGACAGCAGATAATTCACCCCTCCACTTT. Translation: CASSYSGTADNSPLHF.

This clonotype was counted ten times or more. The chain links TRBV10-3 to TRBJ2-7; 10 bases align to TRBD2. Germline-derived CDR1 and CDR2 are ENHRY and SYGVKD. V was clipped by 2 bases and J by 2 bases; unmatched bases: 3. This CDR3 region has 15 residues. CDR3 amino acids: CAISEASGGAYEQYF. Written as DNA, the CDR3 is TGTGCCATCAGTGAGGCTAGCGGGGGAGCCTACGAGCAGTACTTC.

This clonotype was seen repeatedly, ten times or more. The rearrangement joins TRBV12-3 or TRBV12-4 to TRBJ2-1, with D possibly being TRBD1 or TRBD2 (6 bases each). This CDR3 contains 13 residues. Trimming stripped 0 bases from V and 9 bases from J, with 9 bases between. The CDR3 reads CASSLAGGGEQFF. The CDR3 bases are TGTGCCAGCAGTTTAGCAGGGGGAGGTGAGCAGTTCTTC.

This clonotype was found many times. The chain recombines TRBV4-1 with TRBJ2-7; 8 bases map to TRBD2. CDR1 and CDR2 from the germline V gene are MGHRA and YSYEKL. The V segment lost 8 bases and the J segment 2 bases; nucleotides outside the gene matches: 8. This CDR3 comprises 14 residues. The DNA for the CDR3 is TGCGCCAGCTCTCGGGCTAGCGGGCCCTACGAGCAGTACTTC. Translated: CASSRASGPYEQYF.

This clonotype was counted between two and nine times. A read error may be the cause here, since a much bigger clone is one base away. The chain recombines TRBV20-1 with TRBJ1-6; D is possibly TRBD1 (6 bases). In germline, CDR1 is DFQATT, CDR2 SNEGSKA (reference sequence). The CDR3 has 13 amino acids. The CDR3 bases are TGCAGTGCTGCAGGACAGTTTGGTGGAACCCTCAACTTT. Translating it yields CSAAGQFGGTLNF.

The table lists this clonotype with many counts. The chain links TRBV20-1 to TRBJ2-5, with a tentative D call TRBD1 (6 bases). Germline V gives CDR1 DFQATT, CDR2 SNEGSKA (reference sequence). With 0 bases removed from V and 5 bases from J, the gap between germline ends came to 19 bases. CDR3 length: 16 amino acids. The CDR3 DNA is TGCAGTGCTAGAGAACCCAGGGGCTTTAATCGGGAGACCCAGTACTTC. It codes for CSAREPRGFNRETQYF.

This clonotype was recorded many times. V and J are TRBV4-3 and TRBJ1-2, with 10 positions matching TRBD1. V shed 4 bases, J shed 5 bases, and the junction held 7 bases outside the gene matches. Per the germline V gene, CDR1 is LGHNA and CDR2 is YSLEER. The CDR3 totals 15 residues. The CDR3 sequence: CASSRRDRGRYGYTF. In DNA form, the CDR3 reads TGCGCCAGCAGCCGACGGGACAGGGGACGGTATGGCTACACCTTC.

This clonotype turned up a few times. One base away lies a much larger clone, so this may be a sequencing read error. The chain joins TRBV5-1 to TRBJ2-1; possible D gene TRBD2, 5 bases. Germline loops: CDR1 SGHRS, CDR2 YFSETQ. V gave up 4 bases and J gave up 5 bases, with 19 bases separating them. This CDR3 has 16 residues. The CDR3, as DNA: TGCGCCAGCAGCATCGGGCCGGGAAAGGGTAACAATGAGCAGTTCTTC. Amino acids: CASSIGPGKGNNEQFF.

Ten or more counts support this clonotype. This rearrangement joins TRBV6-2 or TRBV6-3 to TRBJ1-1; D is perhaps TRBD1 (5 bases). CDR3 size: 13 residues. V was trimmed by 8 bases and J by 0 bases, leaving 10 bases between them. Germline V gene data show CDR1 as MNHEY and CDR2 as SVGEGT. The CDR3 DNA reads TGTGCCAGCGGGGGAATCATGAACACTGAAGCTTTCTTT. It encodes CASGGIMNTEAFF.

This clonotype was observed many times. The V gene is TRBV5-1, the J gene TRBJ2-3; the match to TRBD1 covers 10 bases. The CDR3 has 13 residues. V trimming: 4 bases; J trimming: 7 bases; junction bases outside the gene matches: 3. Germline CDR1 and CDR2: SGHRS and YFSETQ. Here the CDR3 DNA reads TGCGCCAGCAGCCGGGACAGGGGATATACGCAGTATTTT. It encodes CASSRDRGYTQYF.